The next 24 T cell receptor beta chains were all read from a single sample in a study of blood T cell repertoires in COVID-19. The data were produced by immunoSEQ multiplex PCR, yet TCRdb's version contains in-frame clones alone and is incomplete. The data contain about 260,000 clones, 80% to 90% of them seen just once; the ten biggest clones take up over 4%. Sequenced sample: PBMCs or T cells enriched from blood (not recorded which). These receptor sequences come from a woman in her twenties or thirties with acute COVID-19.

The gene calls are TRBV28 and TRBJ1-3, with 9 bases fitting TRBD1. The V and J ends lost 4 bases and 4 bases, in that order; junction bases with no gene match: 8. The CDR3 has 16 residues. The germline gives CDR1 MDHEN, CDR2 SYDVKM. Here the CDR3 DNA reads TGTGCCAGCAGTTCCGGGGGACAGGGTTACGGAAACACCATATATTTT. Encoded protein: CASSSGGQGYGNTIYF.

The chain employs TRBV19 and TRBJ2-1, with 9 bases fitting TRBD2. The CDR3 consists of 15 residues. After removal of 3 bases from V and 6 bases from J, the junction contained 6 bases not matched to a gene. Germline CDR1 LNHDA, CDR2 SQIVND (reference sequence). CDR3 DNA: TGTGCCAGTAGTATTAGCGGGAGCGCGGCCAATGAGCAGTTCTTC. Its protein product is CASSISGSAANEQFF.

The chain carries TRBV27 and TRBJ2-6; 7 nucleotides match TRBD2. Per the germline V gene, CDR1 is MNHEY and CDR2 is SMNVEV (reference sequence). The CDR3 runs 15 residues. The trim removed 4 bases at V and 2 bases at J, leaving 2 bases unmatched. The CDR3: CASSWGGPGANVLTF. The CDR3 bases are TGTGCCAGCAGTTGGGGGGGACCTGGGGCCAACGTCCTGACTTTC.

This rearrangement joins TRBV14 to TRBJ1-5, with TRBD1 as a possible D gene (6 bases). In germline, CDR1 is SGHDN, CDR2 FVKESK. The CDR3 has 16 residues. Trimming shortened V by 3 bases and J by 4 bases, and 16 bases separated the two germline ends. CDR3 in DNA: TGTGCCAGCAGCCAGACAGAGGGGGACGGAAATCAGCCCCAGCATTTT. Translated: CASSQTEGDGNQPQHF.

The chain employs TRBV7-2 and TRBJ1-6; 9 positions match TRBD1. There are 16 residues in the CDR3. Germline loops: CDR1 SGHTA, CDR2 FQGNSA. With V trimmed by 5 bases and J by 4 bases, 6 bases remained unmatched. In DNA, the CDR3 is TGTGCCAGCAGCCGGACAGGGGACTTGTATAATTCACCCCTCCACTTT. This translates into CASSRTGDLYNSPLHF. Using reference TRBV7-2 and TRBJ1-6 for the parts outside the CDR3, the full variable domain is GAGVSQSPSNKVTEKGKDVELRCDPISGHTALYWYRQSLGQGLEFLIYFQGNSAPDKSGLPSDRFSAERTGGSVSTLTIQRTQQEDSAVYLCASSRTGDLYNSPLHFGNGTRLTVT.

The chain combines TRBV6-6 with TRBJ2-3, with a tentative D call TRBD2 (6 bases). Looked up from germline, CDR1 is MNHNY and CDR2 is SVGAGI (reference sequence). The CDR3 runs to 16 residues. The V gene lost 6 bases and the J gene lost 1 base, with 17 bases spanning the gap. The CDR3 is CASRSLGGGGTDTQYF. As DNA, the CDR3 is TGTGCCAGCAGAAGTCTTGGCGGAGGGGGCACAGATACGCAGTATTTT.

The CDR3 protein is CASSRNLGTGANTEAFF. The CDR3, as DNA: TGTGCCAGCAGCCGCAATCTAGGGACAGGGGCGAACACTGAAGCTTTCTTT. J is TRBJ1-1 and V is TRBV5-8, with 10 bases that match TRBD1. In germline, CDR1 is SGHTS, CDR2 YDEGEE. With 4 bases clipped from V and 1 base from J, the junction kept 10 bases outside the gene matches. This CDR3 spans 17 amino acids.

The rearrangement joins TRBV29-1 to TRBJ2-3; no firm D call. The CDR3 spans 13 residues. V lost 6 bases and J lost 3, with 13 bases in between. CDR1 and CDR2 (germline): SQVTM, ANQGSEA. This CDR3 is CSVSAHSTDTQYF. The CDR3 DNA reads TGCAGCGTGAGCGCTCATAGTACAGATACGCAGTATTTT.

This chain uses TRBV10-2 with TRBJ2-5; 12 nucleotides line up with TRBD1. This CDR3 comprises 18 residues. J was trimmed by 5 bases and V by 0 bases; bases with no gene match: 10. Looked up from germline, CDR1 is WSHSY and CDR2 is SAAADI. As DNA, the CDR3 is TGCGCCAGCAGTGAGTCAGGGACAGGGGGCTATGGGATGGAGACCCAGTACTTC. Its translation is CASSESGTGGYGMETQYF.

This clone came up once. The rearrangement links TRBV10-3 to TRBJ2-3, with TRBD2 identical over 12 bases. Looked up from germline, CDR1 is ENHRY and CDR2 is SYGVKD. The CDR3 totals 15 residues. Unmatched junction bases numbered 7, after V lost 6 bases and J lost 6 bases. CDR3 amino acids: CAISTLAGGEDTQYF. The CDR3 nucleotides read TGTGCCATCAGCACTCTAGCGGGAGGGGAGGATACGCAGTATTTT.

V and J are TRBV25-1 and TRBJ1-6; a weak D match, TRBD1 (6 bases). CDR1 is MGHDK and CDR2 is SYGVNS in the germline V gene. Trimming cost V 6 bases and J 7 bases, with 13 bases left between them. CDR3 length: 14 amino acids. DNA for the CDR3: TGTGCCAGCAGCCCCCCAGGGGAAAATTCACCCCTCCACTTT. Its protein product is CASSPPGENSPLHF.

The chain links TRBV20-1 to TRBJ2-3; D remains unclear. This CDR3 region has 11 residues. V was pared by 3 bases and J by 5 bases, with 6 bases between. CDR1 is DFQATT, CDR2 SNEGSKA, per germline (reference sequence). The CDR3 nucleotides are TGCAGTGCTAGCTCTCTAGATACGCAGTATTTT. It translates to CSASSLDTQYF.

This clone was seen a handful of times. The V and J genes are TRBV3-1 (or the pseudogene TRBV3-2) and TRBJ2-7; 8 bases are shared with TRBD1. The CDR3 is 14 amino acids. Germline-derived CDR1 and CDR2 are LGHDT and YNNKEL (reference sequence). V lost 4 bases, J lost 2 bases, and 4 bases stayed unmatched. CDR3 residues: CASSPRDRPYEQYF. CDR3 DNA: TGTGCCAGCAGCCCAAGGGACAGGCCCTACGAGCAGTACTTC.

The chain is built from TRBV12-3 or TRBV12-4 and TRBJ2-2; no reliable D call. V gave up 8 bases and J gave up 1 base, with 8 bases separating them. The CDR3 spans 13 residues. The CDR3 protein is CASEYGNTGELFF. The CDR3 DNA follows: TGTGCCAGCGAGTACGGGAACACCGGGGAGCTGTTTTTT.

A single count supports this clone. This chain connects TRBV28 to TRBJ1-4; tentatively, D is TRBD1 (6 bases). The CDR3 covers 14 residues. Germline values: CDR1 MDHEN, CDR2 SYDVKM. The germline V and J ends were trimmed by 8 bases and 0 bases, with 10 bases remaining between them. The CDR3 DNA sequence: TGTGCCAGCGAAACAGGGACAACTAATGAAAAACTGTTTTTT. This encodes CASETGTTNEKLFF.

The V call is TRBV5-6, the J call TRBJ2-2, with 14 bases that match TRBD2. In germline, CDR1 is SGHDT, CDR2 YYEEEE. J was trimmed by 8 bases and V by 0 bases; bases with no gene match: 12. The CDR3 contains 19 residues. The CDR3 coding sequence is TGTGCCAGCAGCTTGGGTACTGATCCGGGACTAGCGGGAGCTGGGGAGCTGTTTTTT. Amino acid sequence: CASSLGTDPGLAGAGELFF.

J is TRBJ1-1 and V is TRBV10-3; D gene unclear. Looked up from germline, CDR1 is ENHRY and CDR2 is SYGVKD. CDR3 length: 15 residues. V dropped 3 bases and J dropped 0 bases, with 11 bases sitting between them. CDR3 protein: CAISEPTEMNTEAFF. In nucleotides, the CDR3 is TGTGCCATCAGTGAACCGACGGAGATGAACACTGAAGCTTTCTTT.

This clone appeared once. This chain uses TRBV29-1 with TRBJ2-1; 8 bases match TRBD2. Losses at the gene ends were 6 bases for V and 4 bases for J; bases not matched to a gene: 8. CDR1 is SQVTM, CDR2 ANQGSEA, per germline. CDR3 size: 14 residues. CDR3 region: CSVATGGNYNEQFF. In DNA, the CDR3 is TGCAGCGTGGCGACGGGAGGGAATTACAATGAGCAGTTCTTC.

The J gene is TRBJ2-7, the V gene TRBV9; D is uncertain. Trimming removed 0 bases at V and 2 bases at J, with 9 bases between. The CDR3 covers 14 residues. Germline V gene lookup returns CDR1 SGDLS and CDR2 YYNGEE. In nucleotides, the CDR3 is TGTGCCAGCAGCGTAGGGCATAGCACCTACGAGCAGTACTTC. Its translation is CASSVGHSTYEQYF.

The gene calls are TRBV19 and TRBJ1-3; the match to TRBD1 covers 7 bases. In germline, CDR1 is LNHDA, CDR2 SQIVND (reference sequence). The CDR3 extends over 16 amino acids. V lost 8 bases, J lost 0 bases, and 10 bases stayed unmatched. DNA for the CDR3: TGTGCCAGTTCAAACAGGGGCTCCTCCTCTGGAAACACCATATATTTT. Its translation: CASSNRGSSSGNTIYF.

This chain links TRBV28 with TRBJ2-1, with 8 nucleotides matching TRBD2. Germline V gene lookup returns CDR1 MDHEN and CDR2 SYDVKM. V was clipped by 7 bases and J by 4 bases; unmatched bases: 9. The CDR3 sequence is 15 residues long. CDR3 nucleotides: TGTGCCAGCACCCTAGATAGCGGGGCTTACAATGAGCAGTTCTTC. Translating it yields CASTLDSGAYNEQFF.

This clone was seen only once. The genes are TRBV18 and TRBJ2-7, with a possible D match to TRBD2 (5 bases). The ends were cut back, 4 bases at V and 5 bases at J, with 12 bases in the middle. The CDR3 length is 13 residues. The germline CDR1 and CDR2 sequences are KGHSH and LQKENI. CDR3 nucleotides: TGTGCCAGCTCACAGGCGGAGAGGGACGAGCAGTACTTC. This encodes CASSQAERDEQYF.

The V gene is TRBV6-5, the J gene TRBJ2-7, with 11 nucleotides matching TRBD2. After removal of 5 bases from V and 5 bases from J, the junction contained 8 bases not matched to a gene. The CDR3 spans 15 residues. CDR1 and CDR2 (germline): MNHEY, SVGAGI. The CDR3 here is CASSPRLAGSDEQYF. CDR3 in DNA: TGTGCCAGCAGTCCCCGACTAGCGGGATCGGACGAGCAGTACTTC.

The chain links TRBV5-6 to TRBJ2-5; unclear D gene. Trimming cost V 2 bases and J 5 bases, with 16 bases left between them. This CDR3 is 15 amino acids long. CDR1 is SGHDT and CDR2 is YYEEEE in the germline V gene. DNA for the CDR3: TGTGCCAGCAGCTTTCGGAGCCCTGCCCCGGAGACCCAGTACTTC. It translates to CASSFRSPAPETQYF.